The 21 T cell receptor beta chains below were found in one sample sequenced in a study of blood T cells in healthy people across ages. A second PCR of 7 to 11 cycles used a sample-barcoded 5' primer and a J-beta primer mix. TCRdb fed the 5' RACE reads into MiXCR, producing one record per CDR3 protein. The table records around 1,000,000 distinct CDR3 sequences, about 23% of them present only once. These sequences were also reported in another study, on T cells of mothers and their children.

Sample: blood. These receptors came from a girl aged 2-15 years in good health.

This clonotype was recorded a few times. The chain couples TRBV6-2 or TRBV6-3 to TRBJ1-1; 9 positions agree with TRBD1. Trimming took 2 bases from V and 5 from J; bases not matched to a gene: 3. The CDR3 consists of 14 residues. In germline, CDR1 is MNHEY, CDR2 SVGEGT. CDR3 bases: TGTGCCAGCAGTTACGGGACAGGGAGGACTGAAGCTTTCTTT. Translating gives CASSYGTGRTEAFF.

This clonotype was observed a few times. The chain employs TRBV24-1 and TRBJ1-2; D call uncertain. Trimming shortened V by 5 bases and J by 4 bases, and 10 bases separated the two germline ends. The CDR3 totals 13 residues. Germline assignment: CDR1 KGHDR and CDR2 SFDVKD. The CDR3: CATSAGTAYGYTF. The CDR3, as DNA: TGTGCCACCAGTGCCGGCACCGCCTATGGCTACACCTTC.

The rearrangement links TRBV4-3 to TRBJ1-4, with D uncertain. Germline V gene data show CDR1 as LGHNA and CDR2 as YSLEER. The V end lost 3 bases, the J end lost 7 bases, and 12 bases lay between the germline ends. The CDR3 is 14 residues long. The DNA of the CDR3 is TGCGCCAGCAGCCACCCCGAAATCACTGAAAAACTGTTTTTT. Encoded protein: CASSHPEITEKLFF.

A remark on this clonotype: Its ends do not fully match the called genes, so a read error is possible. The genes are TRBV11-2 and TRBJ1-2; D not resolved. The CDR3 has 16 amino acids. Looked up from germline, CDR1 is SGHAT and CDR2 is FQNNGV. For the CDR3, the DNA is TGTGCCAGCAGTAAACAAAAGACGAAACGTCTCTCACGGGCTGCCTTC. This translates into CASSKQKTKRLSRAAF.

This clonotype was picked up many times. The CDR3 spells CASSFRGVEKLFF. The CDR3 DNA sequence: TGTGCCAGCAGCTTCAGAGGGGTTGAAAAACTGTTTTTT. The J gene is TRBJ1-4, the V gene TRBV11-2, with D maybe TRBD1 (5 bases). With 3 bases removed from V and 7 bases from J, the gap between germline ends came to 9 bases. Per the germline V gene, CDR1 is SGHAT and CDR2 is FQNNGV. The CDR3 sequence is 13 residues long.

The CDR3 DNA reads TGTGCCAGCAGTGTGGGGGGGTGGACAGGGAGTTCACCCCTCCACTTT. It yields the protein CASSVGGWTGSSPLHF. V is TRBV25-1 and J is TRBJ1-6; 8 positions match TRBD1. This CDR3 comprises 16 residues. CDR1 and CDR2 (germline): MGHDK, SYGVNS. Losses at the gene ends were 4 bases for V and 9 bases for J; bases not matched to a gene: 11.

This clonotype has a handful of counts. The chain links TRBV3-1 to TRBJ2-5; D gene unclear. With the DNA end fitting TRBJ2-1 better, the J assignment may be wrong. This CDR3 has 17 amino acids. CDR1 is LGHDT and CDR2 is YNNKEL in the germline V gene (reference sequence). The CDR3 coding sequence is TGTGCCAGCAGTCCACTCCGAGCTCCCAGCGTCGATGGTGAGCAGTTCTTC. It is translated as CASSPLRAPSVDGEQFF.

The chain's CDR3 is CASSLRSGQGAYEQYF. The CDR3 DNA sequence: TGTGCCAGCAGTTTAAGATCGGGACAGGGGGCCTACGAGCAGTACTTC. The chain uses TRBV12-3 or TRBV12-4 and TRBJ2-7; 11 bases are shared with TRBD1. This CDR3 region has 16 residues. The ends lost 2 bases at V and 2 bases at J; junction bases unmatched: 5.

The chain employs TRBV13 and TRBJ2-1; TRBD1 aligns across 7 bases. V dropped 7 bases and J dropped 0; count of bases not matched to a gene: 9. This CDR3 is 16 amino acids long. Germline-derived CDR1 and CDR2 are PRHDT and FYEKMQ (reference sequence). The DNA for the CDR3 is TGTGCCAGCACCCTTACGGACAGGAGCTCCTACAATGAGCAGTTCTTC. It translates to CASTLTDRSSYNEQFF.

This clonotype occurred a few times. The gene calls are TRBV28 and TRBJ2-1, with D unresolved. CDR3 size: 10 residues. V gave up 8 bases and J gave up 8 bases, with 7 bases separating them. Per the germline V gene, CDR1 is MDHEN and CDR2 is SYDVKM. CDR3 nucleotides: TGTGCCAGCCTAGTGGATGAGCAGTTCTTC. It is translated as CASLVDEQFF.

This clonotype came up a few times. The chain has TRBV6-6 and TRBJ2-5; D call uncertain. The last part of the DNA fits TRBJ2-7 better; the J call may be wrong. CDR1 and CDR2 from the germline V gene are MNHNY and SVGAGI (reference sequence). This CDR3 contains 16 residues. CDR3 bases: TGTGCCAGCAGTTACTCCCTGGGTTCTCCAGGCAACGAGCAGTACTTC. Amino acids: CASSYSLGSPGNEQYF.

This clonotype turned up a few times. This sequence joins TRBV2 and TRBJ1-4; 7 bases are a match to TRBD1. Germline-derived CDR1 and CDR2 are SNHLY and FYNNEI. The CDR3 covers 14 residues. The junction had 7 bases not matched to a gene; V was cut back by 7 bases and J by 5 bases. Written as DNA, the CDR3 is TGTGCCAGCACCGGACAGGCCCAAAATGAAAAACTGTTTTTT. As protein: CASTGQAQNEKLFF.

This clonotype showed up just a few times. V and J are TRBV20-1 and TRBJ2-1; 16 bases agree with TRBD2. Per the germline V gene, CDR1 is DFQATT and CDR2 is SNEGSKA (reference sequence). Germline trimming cut 5 bases from V and 4 bases from J; bases unmatched to any gene: 2. The CDR3 sequence is 15 residues long. Written as DNA, the CDR3 is TGCAGTGCTCGGGGACTAGCGGGAGGGTACAATGAGCAGTTCTTC. Its translation is CSARGLAGGYNEQFF.

The gene calls are TRBV12-3 or TRBV12-4 and TRBJ2-4, with unresolved D. The V end was cut by 2 bases, the J end by 0 bases, with 11 bases between. The CDR3 is made up of 16 amino acids. In DNA, the CDR3 is TGTGCCAGCAGTTTATCCCAACAGCTAGCCAAAAACATTCAGTACTTC. Encoded protein: CASSLSQQLAKNIQYF.

For this clonotype: One end of the junction does not line up with germline, which may come from a read error. The chain joins TRBV28 to TRBJ2-7; weak D call: TRBD2 (6 bases). The CDR3 is 14 residues long. Germline CDR1 and CDR2: MDHEN and SYDVKM. CDR3 sequence (DNA): TGTACCAGCAGTGGTCGGAGGGGCGCCCAAGTGCAGTACTTC. This translates into CTSSGRRGAQVQYF.

The V gene is TRBV6-5, the J gene TRBJ2-7; 12 bases line up with TRBD2. J was trimmed by 0 bases and V by 6 bases; bases with no gene match: 12. The length of the CDR3 is 18 residues. CDR1 and CDR2 (germline): MNHEY, SVGAGI. CDR3 sequence: CASSRFRLAGESSYEQYF. As DNA, the CDR3 is TGTGCCAGCAGCCGCTTTCGACTAGCGGGGGAAAGCTCCTACGAGCAGTACTTC.

The sample holds a few counts of this clonotype. J is TRBJ1-4 and V is TRBV28; unclear D gene. The ends were cut back, 4 bases at V and 0 bases at J, with 12 bases in the middle. The CDR3 covers 16 residues. Germline V gene data show CDR1 as MDHEN and CDR2 as SYDVKM. Here the CDR3 DNA reads TGTGCCAGCAGTTCCCCTTATTATGCAACTAATGAAAAACTGTTTTTT. Encoded protein: CASSSPYYATNEKLFF.

This clonotype came up a few times. V and J are TRBV14 and TRBJ2-6; D remains ambiguous. The V gene's germline CDR1 is SGHDN and CDR2 FVKESK. The CDR3 consists of 18 residues. Trimming pared 0 bases from V and 2 bases from J, leaving 14 bases between. The CDR3 nucleotides are TGTGCCAGCAGCCAAGATCGCAAGGTATTGGCTGGGGCCAACGTCCTGACTTTC. Encoded protein: CASSQDRKVLAGANVLTF.

A few counts support this clonotype. The chain joins TRBV11-2 to TRBJ2-7, with TRBD1 matching over 7 bases. Germline CDR1 SGHAT, CDR2 FQNNGV. The CDR3 has 16 residues. V lost 4 bases, J lost 0 bases, and 9 bases stayed unmatched. The CDR3 DNA sequence: TGTGCCAGCAGCTCAACTCGGGACAGAACCTCCTACGAGCAGTACTTC. This translates into CASSSTRDRTSYEQYF.

This clonotype was counted between two and nine times. V usage is TRBV24-1 and J usage is TRBJ1-5; unclear D gene. Germline lookup yields CDR1 KGHDR and CDR2 SFDVKD. This CDR3 spans 13 amino acids. V dropped 3 bases and J dropped 3 bases, with 5 bases sitting between them. CDR3 in amino acids: CATSDKHNQPQHF. The CDR3 bases are TGTGCCACCAGTGATAAACACAATCAGCCCCAGCATTTT.

V gene TRBV4-2 combines with J gene TRBJ2-5, with 7 nucleotides matching TRBD2. This CDR3 contains 16 residues. Germline V gives CDR1 LGHNA, CDR2 YNFKEQ. After removal of 3 bases from V and 4 bases from J, the junction contained 11 bases not matched to a gene. CDR3 residues: CASSQIDGRGGETQYF. CDR3 in DNA: TGTGCCAGCAGCCAGATTGACGGGCGCGGGGGAGAGACCCAGTACTTC.